This section outlines one TCR beta chain sequence together with its context. Its specificity is unknown. This sample stems from a study of cytomegalovirus exposure and HLA in healthy donors. Study overall: It was reported in a later analysis that the same platform had been used for the 120 or so validation repertoires as for the 666 first-cohort repertoires.

V gave up 4 bases and J gave up 1 base, with 13 bases separating them. Germline V gene lookup returns CDR1 LGHNA and CDR2 YNFKEQ. This CDR3 spans 15 amino acids. Generated by immunoSEQ multiplex PCR, the TCRdb table keeps only in-frame clones and is missing some. The table shows 120,000 or so clones, with approximately 90% occurring only once. The study's findings and limits: Some public TCRs appeared in many individuals, while most sequences were rare.

The genes are TRBV4-2 and TRBJ1-1, with D maybe TRBD1 (6 bases). The sequencing sample was made of PBMCs. This clonotype was sampled from a woman aged 18 to 35 in good health and CMV-seronegative. The DNA of the CDR3 is TGTGCCAGCAGCCGAACCCCGGGACAGAACACTGAAGCTTTCTTT. It translates to CASSRTPGQNTEAFF.